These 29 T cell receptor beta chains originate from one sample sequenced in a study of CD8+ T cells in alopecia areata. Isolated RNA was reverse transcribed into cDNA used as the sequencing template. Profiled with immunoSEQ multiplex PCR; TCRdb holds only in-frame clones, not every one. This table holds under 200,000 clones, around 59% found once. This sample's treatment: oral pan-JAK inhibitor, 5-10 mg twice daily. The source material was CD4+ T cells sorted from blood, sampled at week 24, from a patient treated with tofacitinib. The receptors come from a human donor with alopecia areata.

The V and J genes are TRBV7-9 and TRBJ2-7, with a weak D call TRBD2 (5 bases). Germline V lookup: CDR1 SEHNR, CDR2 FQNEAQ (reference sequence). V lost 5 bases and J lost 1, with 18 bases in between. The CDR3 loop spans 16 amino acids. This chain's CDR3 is CASSPERVGRSYEQYF. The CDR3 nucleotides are TGTGCCAGCAGCCCAGAGAGGGTCGGGCGGTCCTACGAGCAGTACTTC.

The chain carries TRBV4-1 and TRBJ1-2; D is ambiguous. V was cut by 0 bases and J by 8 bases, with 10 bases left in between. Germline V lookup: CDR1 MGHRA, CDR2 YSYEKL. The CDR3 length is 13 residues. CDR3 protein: CASSQDRRMGYTF. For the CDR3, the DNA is TGCGCCAGCAGCCAAGATAGGCGTATGGGCTACACCTTC.

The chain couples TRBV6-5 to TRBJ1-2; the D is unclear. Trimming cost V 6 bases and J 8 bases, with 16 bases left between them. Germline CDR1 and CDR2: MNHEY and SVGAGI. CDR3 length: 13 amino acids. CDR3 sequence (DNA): TGTGCCAGCAGCTCGCCAGGTTCACGAGGCTACACCTTC. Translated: CASSSPGSRGYTF.

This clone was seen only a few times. The CDR3 loop is CASSYASGGVGYTF. DNA for the CDR3: TGTGCCAGCAGTTACGCCTCAGGGGGGGTTGGCTACACCTTC. The V and J genes are TRBV6-5 and TRBJ1-2, with 7 bases lining up with TRBD1. The germline V gene has CDR1 MNHEY and CDR2 SVGAGI. Unmatched junction bases numbered 7, after V lost 2 bases and J lost 7 bases. The length of the CDR3 is 14 residues.

As DNA, the CDR3 is TGCGCCAGCAGCTTCGCAGGGACAGGGTCAGATACGCAGTATTTT. Translation gives CASSFAGTGSDTQYF. This chain uses TRBV5-1 with TRBJ2-3; TRBD1 agrees at 9 bases. Germline V gene sequence: CDR1 SGHRS, CDR2 YFSETQ. This CDR3 region has 15 residues. Trimming removed 2 bases from V and 4 bases from J; junction bases left unmatched: 5.

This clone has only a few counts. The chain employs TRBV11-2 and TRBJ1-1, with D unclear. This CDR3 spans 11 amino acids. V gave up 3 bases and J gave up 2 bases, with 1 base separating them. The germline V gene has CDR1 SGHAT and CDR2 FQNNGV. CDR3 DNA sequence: TGTGCCAGCAGCTTTAACACTGAAGCTTTCTTT. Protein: CASSFNTEAFF.

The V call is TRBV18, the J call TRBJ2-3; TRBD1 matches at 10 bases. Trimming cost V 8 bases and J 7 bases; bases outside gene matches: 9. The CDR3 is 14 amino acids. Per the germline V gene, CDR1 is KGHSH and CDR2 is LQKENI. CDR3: CASQSGTGAHTQYF. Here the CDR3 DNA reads TGTGCCAGCCAATCCGGGACAGGGGCGCATACGCAGTATTTT.

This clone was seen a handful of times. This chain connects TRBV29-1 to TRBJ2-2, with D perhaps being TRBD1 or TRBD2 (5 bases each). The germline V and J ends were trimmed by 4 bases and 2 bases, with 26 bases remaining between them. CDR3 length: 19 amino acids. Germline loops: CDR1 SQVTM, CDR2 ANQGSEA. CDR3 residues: CSVALHGTSRRDNTGELFF. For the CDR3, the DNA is TGCAGCGTTGCACTCCACGGGACCTCCCGCAGGGATAACACCGGGGAGCTGTTTTTT.

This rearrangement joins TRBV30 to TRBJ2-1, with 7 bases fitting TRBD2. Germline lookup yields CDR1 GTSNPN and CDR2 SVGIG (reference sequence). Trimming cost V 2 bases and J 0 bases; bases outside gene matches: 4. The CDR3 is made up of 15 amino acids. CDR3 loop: CAWSRGGSSYNEQFF. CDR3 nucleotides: TGTGCCTGGAGTCGGGGCGGGAGCTCCTACAATGAGCAGTTCTTC.

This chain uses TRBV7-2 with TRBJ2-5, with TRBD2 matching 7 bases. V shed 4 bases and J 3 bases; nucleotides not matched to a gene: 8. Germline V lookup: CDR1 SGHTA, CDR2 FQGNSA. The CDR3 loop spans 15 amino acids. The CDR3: CASSSPGLTKETQYF. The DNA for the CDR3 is TGTGCCAGCAGCTCACCGGGACTAACTAAAGAGACCCAGTACTTC.

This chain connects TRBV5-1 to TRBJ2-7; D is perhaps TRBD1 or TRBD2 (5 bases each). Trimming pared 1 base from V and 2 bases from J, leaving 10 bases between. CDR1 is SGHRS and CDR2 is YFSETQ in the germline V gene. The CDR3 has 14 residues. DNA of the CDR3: TGCGCCAGCAGCTTGCTTTGGGGGACCTACGAGCAGTACTTC. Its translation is CASSLLWGTYEQYF. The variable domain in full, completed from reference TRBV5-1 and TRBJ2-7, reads KAGVTQTPRYLIKTRGQQVTLSCSPISGHRSVSWYQQTPGQGLQFLFEYFSETQRNKGNFPGRFSGRQFSNSRSEMNVSTLELGDSALYLCASSLLWGTYEQYFGPGTRLTVT.

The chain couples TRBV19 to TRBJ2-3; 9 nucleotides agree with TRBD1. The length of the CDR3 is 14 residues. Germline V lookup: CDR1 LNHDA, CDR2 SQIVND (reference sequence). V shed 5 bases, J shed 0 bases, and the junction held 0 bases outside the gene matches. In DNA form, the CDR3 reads TGTGCCAGTAGTGACAGGGGGAGCACAGATACGCAGTATTTT. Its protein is CASSDRGSTDTQYF.

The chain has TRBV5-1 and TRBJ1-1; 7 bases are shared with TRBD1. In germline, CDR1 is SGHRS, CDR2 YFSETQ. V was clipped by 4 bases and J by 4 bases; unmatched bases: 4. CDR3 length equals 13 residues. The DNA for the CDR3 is TGCGCCAGCAGCAGAGACAGGGTCACTGAAGCTTTCTTT. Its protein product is CASSRDRVTEAFF. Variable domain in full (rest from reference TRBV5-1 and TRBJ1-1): KAGVTQTPRYLIKTRGQQVTLSCSPISGHRSVSWYQQTPGQGLQFLFEYFSETQRNKGNFPGRFSGRQFSNSRSEMNVSTLELGDSALYLCASSRDRVTEAFFGQGTRLTVV.

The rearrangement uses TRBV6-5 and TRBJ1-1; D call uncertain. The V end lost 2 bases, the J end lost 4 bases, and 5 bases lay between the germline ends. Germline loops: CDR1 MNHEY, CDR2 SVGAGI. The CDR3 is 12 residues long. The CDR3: CASSYGRTEAFF. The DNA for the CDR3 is TGTGCCAGCAGTTACGGGCGCACTGAAGCTTTCTTT.

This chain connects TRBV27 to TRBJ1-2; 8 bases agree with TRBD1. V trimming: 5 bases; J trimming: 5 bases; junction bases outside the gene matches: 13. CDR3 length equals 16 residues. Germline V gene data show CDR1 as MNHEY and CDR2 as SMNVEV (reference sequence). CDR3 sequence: CASSITGTGSLYGYTF. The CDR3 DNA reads TGTGCCAGCAGTATAACCGGGACAGGCTCCCTATATGGCTACACCTTC.

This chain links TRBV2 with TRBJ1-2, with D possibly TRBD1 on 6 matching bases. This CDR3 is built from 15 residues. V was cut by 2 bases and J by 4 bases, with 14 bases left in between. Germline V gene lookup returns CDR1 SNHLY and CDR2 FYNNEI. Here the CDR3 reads CASSESGGAGYGYTF. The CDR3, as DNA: TGTGCCAGCAGTGAATCGGGGGGCGCCGGCTATGGCTACACCTTC.

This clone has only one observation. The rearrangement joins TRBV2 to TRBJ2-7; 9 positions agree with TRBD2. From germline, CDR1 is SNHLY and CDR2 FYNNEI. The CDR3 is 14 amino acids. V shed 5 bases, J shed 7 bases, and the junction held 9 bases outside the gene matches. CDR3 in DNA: TGTGCCAGCAGTTTAGCGGGGGTTCGCGGGGAGCAGTACTTC. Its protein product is CASSLAGVRGEQYF.

CDR3 residues: CASSPTDTQYF. DNA of the CDR3: TGTGCCAGCAGCCCGACAGATACGCAGTATTTT. This chain connects TRBV7-2 to TRBJ2-3; D call uncertain. Between the trimmed V and J ends, which lost 5 bases and 3 bases, there was a span of 3 bases. The CDR3 consists of 11 residues. The germline V gene encodes CDR1 SGHTA and CDR2 FQGNSA.

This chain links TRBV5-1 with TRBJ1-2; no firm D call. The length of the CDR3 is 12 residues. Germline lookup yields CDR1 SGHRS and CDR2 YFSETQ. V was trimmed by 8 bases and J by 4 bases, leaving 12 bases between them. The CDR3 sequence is CASHPGSYGYTF. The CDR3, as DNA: TGCGCCAGTCACCCGGGGTCCTATGGCTACACCTTC.

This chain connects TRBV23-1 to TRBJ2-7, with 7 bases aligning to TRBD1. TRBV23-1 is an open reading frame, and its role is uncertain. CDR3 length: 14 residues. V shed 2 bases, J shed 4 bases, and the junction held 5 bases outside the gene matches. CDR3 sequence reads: CASSQTRQGYEQYF. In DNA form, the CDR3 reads TGCGCCAGCAGTCAAACTCGACAGGGTTACGAGCAGTACTTC.

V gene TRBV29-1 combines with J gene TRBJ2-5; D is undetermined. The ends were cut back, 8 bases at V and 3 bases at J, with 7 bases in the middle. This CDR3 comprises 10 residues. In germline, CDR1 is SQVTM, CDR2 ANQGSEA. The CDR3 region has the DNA TGCAGCACAAGTAAAGAGACCCAGTACTTC. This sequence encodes CSTSKETQYF.

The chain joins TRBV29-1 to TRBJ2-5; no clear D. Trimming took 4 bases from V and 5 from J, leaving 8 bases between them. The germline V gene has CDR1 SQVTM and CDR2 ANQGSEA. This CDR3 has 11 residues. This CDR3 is CSVGDTETQYF. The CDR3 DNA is TGCAGCGTTGGCGATACGGAGACCCAGTACTTC.

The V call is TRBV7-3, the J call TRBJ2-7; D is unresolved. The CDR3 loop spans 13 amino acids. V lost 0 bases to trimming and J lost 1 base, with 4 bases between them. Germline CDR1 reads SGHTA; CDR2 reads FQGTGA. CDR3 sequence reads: CASSLTSSYEQYF. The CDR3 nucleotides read TGTGCCAGCAGCTTAACAAGTTCCTACGAGCAGTACTTC. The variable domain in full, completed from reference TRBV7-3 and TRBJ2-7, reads GAGVSQTPSNKVTEKGKYVELRCDPISGHTALYWYRQSLGQGPEFLIYFQGTGAADDSGLPNDRFFAVRPEGSVSTLKIQRTERGDSAVYLCASSLTSSYEQYFGPGTRLTVT.

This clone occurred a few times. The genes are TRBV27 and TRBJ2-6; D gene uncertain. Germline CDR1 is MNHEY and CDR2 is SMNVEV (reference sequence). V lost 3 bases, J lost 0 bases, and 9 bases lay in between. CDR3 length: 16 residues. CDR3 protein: CASSFFPGSGANVLTF. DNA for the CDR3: TGTGCCAGCAGTTTCTTCCCTGGCTCTGGGGCCAACGTCCTGACTTTC.

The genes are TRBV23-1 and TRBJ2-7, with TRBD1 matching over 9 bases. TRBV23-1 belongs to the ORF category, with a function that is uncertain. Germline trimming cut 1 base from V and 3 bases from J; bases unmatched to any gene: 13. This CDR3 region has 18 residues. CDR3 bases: TGCGCCAGCAGTCAATTATCCCTTGGGACAGGGATGGTCTACGAGCAGTACTTC. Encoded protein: CASSQLSLGTGMVYEQYF.

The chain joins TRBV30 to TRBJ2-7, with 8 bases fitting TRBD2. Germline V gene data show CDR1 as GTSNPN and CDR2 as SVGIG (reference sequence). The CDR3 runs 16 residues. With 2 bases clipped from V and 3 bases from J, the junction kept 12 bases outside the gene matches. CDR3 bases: TGTGCCTGGAGTCCCGGGGGGGCCCCCCATAACTACGAGCAGTACTTC. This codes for CAWSPGGAPHNYEQYF.

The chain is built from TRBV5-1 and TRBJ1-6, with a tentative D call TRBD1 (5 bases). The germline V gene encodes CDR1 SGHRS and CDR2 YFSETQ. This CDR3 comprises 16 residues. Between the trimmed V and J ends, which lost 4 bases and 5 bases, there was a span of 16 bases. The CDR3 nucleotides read TGCGCCAGCAGCACCTCCCAGGGAGGCAATAATTCACCCCTCCACTTT. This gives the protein CASSTSQGGNNSPLHF.

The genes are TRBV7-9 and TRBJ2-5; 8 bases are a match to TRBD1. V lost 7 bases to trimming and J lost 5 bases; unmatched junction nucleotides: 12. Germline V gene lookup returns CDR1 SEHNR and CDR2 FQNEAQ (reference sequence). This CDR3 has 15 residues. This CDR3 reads CASNHGTGEGETQYF. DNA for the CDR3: TGTGCCAGCAACCACGGGACAGGAGAGGGGGAGACCCAGTACTTC.

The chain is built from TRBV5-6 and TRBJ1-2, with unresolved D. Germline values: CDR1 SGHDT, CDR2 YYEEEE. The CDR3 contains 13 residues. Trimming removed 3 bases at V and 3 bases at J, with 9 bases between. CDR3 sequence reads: CASSSDTYYGYTF. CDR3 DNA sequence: TGTGCCAGCAGCTCAGACACTTACTATGGCTACACCTTC.